The 11 T cell receptor beta chains presented below share a single source sample, sequenced in a study of blood T cell repertoires in COVID-19. Method: immunoSEQ multiplex PCR; TCRdb's copy keeps in-frame clones and lacks some. Altogether about 180,000 clones are present, around 88% being singletons, with the ten largest covering 4% to 5%. The specimen sequenced was peripheral blood. Source of these receptors: a woman between 25 and 40 years old with acute or convalescent COVID-19.

This rearrangement joins TRBV28 to TRBJ1-1; 8 nucleotides line up with TRBD1. The CDR3 runs to 13 residues. The V gene end was trimmed by 5 bases and the J gene end by 8 bases; junction bases not matched to a gene: 7. Germline V gene data show CDR1 as MDHEN and CDR2 as SYDVKM. The CDR3 DNA is TGTGCCAGCAGTGAGGACAGGGTAGCCGAAGCTTTCTTT. This codes for CASSEDRVAEAFF.

The gene calls are TRBV29-1 and TRBJ2-7; maybe TRBD1 (6 bases). Trimming took off 6 bases at V and 4 bases at J, with 19 bases between the two ends. CDR3 length: 14 residues. Germline loops: CDR1 SQVTM, CDR2 ANQGSEA. CDR3 protein: CSVTVGQGRYEQYF. The CDR3 coding sequence is TGCAGCGTAACGGTGGGCCAGGGGCGTTACGAGCAGTACTTC.

This clone has just one count. This chain connects TRBV5-1 to TRBJ2-3; TRBD2 might be the D (5 bases). There are 15 residues in the CDR3. Germline loops: CDR1 SGHRS, CDR2 YFSETQ. V lost 6 bases and J 0 bases, leaving 14 bases between the germline ends. CDR3 nucleotide sequence: TGCGCCAGCAATCAGCGGCGAGCTAGCACAGATACGCAGTATTTT. It specifies CASNQRRASTDTQYF.

Comments on this clone: In the same sample, other DNA sequences code for this CDR3. V usage is TRBV7-2 and J usage is TRBJ2-2; D is ambiguous. There are 13 residues in the CDR3. The V end lost 3 bases, the J end lost 0 bases, and 2 bases lay between the germline ends. Germline V gives CDR1 SGHTA, CDR2 FQGNSA. CDR3 loop: CASSFSNTGELFF. For the CDR3, the DNA is TGTGCCAGCAGCTTCTCGAACACCGGGGAGCTGTTTTTT.

The chain is built from TRBV6-5 and TRBJ2-5, with TRBD1 matching 7 bases. Germline-derived CDR1 and CDR2 are MNHEY and SVGAGI. V lost 8 bases, J lost 7 bases, and 10 bases stayed unmatched. The CDR3 consists of 13 residues. CDR3 nucleotides: TGTGCCAGCCGGGTCAGGGGGTTGAGGACCCAGTACTTC. Protein sequence: CASRVRGLRTQYF.

This clone appeared once. The V and J genes are TRBV14 and TRBJ1-2; no clear D. The CDR3 sequence is 14 residues long. Germline CDR1 SGHDN, CDR2 FVKESK. Trimming removed 1 base from V and 4 bases from J, with 10 bases in between. As DNA, the CDR3 is TGTGCCAGCAGCCAAGGTGTCCTGAGCTATGGCTACACCTTC. It translates to CASSQGVLSYGYTF.

The chain employs TRBV5-1 and TRBJ2-5, with a tentative D call TRBD2 (5 bases). Trimming took off 4 bases at V and 5 bases at J, with 9 bases between the two ends. Germline CDR1 is SGHRS and CDR2 is YFSETQ. The CDR3 runs to 12 residues. The CDR3 region has the DNA TGCGCCAGCAGCCTCTCGGGGGAGACCCAGTACTTC. Its translation is CASSLSGETQYF.

The J gene is TRBJ2-3, the V gene TRBV30; TRBD2 matches at 8 bases. This CDR3 is built from 15 residues. Trimming took 3 bases from V and 3 from J; bases not matched to a gene: 8. Germline CDR1 reads GTSNPN; CDR2 reads SVGIG (reference sequence). CDR3 nucleotide sequence: TGTGCCTGGAGGACCCCAGGGACTAGTACAGATACGCAGTATTTT. The encoded protein is CAWRTPGTSTDTQYF.

This rearrangement joins TRBV5-1 to TRBJ2-7, with 10 positions matching TRBD2. J was trimmed by 3 bases and V by 0 bases; bases with no gene match: 0. This CDR3 is built from 14 residues. Germline CDR1 is SGHRS and CDR2 is YFSETQ. The CDR3 DNA sequence: TGCGCCAGCAGCTTGGCTAGCGGGAGCTACGAGCAGTACTTC. Translating gives CASSLASGSYEQYF.

A single count supports this clone. This chain joins TRBV3-1 (or the pseudogene TRBV3-2) and TRBJ2-2; maybe TRBD2 (6 bases). Deletions cut 1 base from V and 13 bases from J, with 7 bases between. Looked up from germline, CDR1 is LGHDT and CDR2 is YNNKEL (reference sequence). This CDR3 region has 11 residues. CDR3 nucleotides: TGTGCCAGCAGCCAAGGGGGAGGGCTGTTTTTT. Translation gives CASSQGGGLFF.

V is TRBV6-6 and J is TRBJ1-2; maybe TRBD1 (5 bases). This CDR3 spans 18 amino acids. V was cut by 5 bases and J by 1 base, with 23 bases left in between. The germline gives CDR1 MNHNY, CDR2 SVGAGI (reference sequence). As DNA, the CDR3 is TGTGCCAGCAGTCCCGACAGACCCACAGTTAACCTTAACTATGGCTACACCTTC. It encodes CASSPDRPTVNLNYGYTF.